The clone carrying this TCR beta chain was picked up a small number of times. Authors' analysis steps: The authors estimated nucleated cell counts from reference gene primer amplification. Clones were read by immunoSEQ multiplex PCR, and TCRdb kept only the in-frame ones, dropping some. V, J and clone size are those of that table, while D and trimming were read from the DNA. Of more than 70,000 clones listed, 75% to 95% are singletons. Losses at the gene ends were 4 bases for V and 7 bases for J; bases not matched to a gene: 15. The length of the CDR3 is 16 residues. Germline V gene lookup returns CDR1 MGHRA and CDR2 YSYEKL. The data stem from a study of blood T cell repertoires in COVID-19. Study overall: Italy, Spain and the United States were the sources of the convalescent and acute COVID-19 samples.

This receptor was identified in a woman in her fifties or sixties in a cohort sampled during active COVID-19. The sequencing sample was made of peripheral blood. This chain uses TRBV4-1 with TRBJ1-2; TRBD1 aligns across 7 bases. The CDR3 DNA follows: TGCGCCAGCAGCCCTTCGGGACAGTTCGGTAGTCGTGGCTACACCTTC. Protein sequence: CASSPSGQFGSRGYTF.